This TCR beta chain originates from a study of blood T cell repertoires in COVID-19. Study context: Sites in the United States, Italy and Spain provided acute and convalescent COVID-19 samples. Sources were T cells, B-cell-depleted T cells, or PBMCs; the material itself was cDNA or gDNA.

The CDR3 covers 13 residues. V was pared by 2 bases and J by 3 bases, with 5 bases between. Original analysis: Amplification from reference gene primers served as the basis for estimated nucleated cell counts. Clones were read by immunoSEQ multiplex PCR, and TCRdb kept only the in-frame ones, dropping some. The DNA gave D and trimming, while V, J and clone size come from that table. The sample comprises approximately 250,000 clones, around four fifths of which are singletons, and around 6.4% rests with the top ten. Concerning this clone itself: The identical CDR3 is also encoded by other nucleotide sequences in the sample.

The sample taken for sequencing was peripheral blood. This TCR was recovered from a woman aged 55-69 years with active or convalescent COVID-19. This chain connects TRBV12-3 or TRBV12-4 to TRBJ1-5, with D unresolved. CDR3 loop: CASSLSSNQPQHF. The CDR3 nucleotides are TGTGCCAGCAGTTTATCCTCCAATCAGCCCCAGCATTTT.